In this sample, the clone carrying this TCR beta chain turned up many times. Antigen unknown. This sample is drawn from a study of CD8 T cells in ankylosing spondylitis. Germline assignment: CDR1 DFQATT and CDR2 SNEGSKA (reference sequence). The V gene end was trimmed by 6 bases and the J gene end by 4 bases; junction bases not matched to a gene: 6. CDR3 length equals 15 residues. Study-wide results and limits: Earlier literature documents some of the motif variants in reactive arthritis synovial fluid and blood. According to the report, clones linked to the disease were significantly enriched in matched synovial fluid samples taken from ankylosing spondylitis patients. Under 10 highly homologous variants formed a TCR beta motif that appeared characteristic of ankylosing spondylitis blood. Relatively scarce in peripheral blood, disease-linked clones were CD8+.

With molecular barcodes, quantitative 5'-RACE was used to make the TCR beta libraries. TCRdb called the 5' RACE reads again in MiXCR, with one record for every CDR3 protein. Among a few hundred thousand distinct CDR3 sequences listed, 7% to 9% were seen once. The specimen sequenced was blood, either unsorted or a sorted T cell fraction (not recorded which). The chain is built from TRBV20-1 and TRBJ2-4; TRBD2 aligns across 13 bases. The source of this sequence is a male donor with ankylosing spondylitis. Written as DNA, the CDR3 is TGCAGTGCCCCCGGGACTAGCGGGATTAAAAACATTCAGTACTTC. Encoded protein: CSAPGTSGIKNIQYF.